Listed below are T cell receptor beta chains from one sample, sequenced in a study of regulatory T cells in long-lasting Graves disease. Via MiXCR, TCRdb re-called the multiplex PCR reads, giving one row per CDR3 protein. There are approximately 400,000 distinct CDR3 sequences in the sample; more than 13% occur only once, and around 15% lies in the top ten. These data are also associated with another study on T cells in Graves' hyperthyroidism and ophthalmopathy.

The sample here was peripheral blood mononuclear cells (PBMCs), taken at new diagnosis, from a patient treated with antithyroid drugs. These receptors were obtained from a woman aged 25 to 39 with Graves disease. The CDR3 runs from the conserved cysteine through the conserved F or W. The D gene is left open where the match is weak. Expanded clones get a size class; other rows say once, few or many, or leave the size out.

v_gene	abundance	d_gene	j_gene	CDR3aa	CDR3nt
TRBV4-1	few	TRBD2	TRBJ2-7	CASSQVPYPSRTSGSLYEQYF	TGCGCCAGCAGCCAAGTACCATATCCCTCCAGGACTAGCGGGAGTCTCTACGAGCAGTACTTC
TRBV7-2	few	TRBD1	TRBJ2-2	CASSLEEGTGRDTGELFF	TGTGCCAGCAGCTTAGAGGAGGGGACAGGGAGGGACACCGGGGAGCTGTTTTTT
TRBV30	many	TRBD1	TRBJ1-1	CASGTDLRTEAFF	TGTGCCTCCGGGACAGACCTTCGGACTGAAGCTTTCTTT
TRBV18	many	TRBD1	TRBJ1-2	CASSPPNQGVYGYTF	TGTGCCAGCTCACCACCTAATCAGGGGGTTTATGGCTACACCTTC
TRBV7-9	few	TRBD2	TRBJ2-6	CASSTGTSAGGGANVLTF	TGTGCCAGCAGCACCGGGACTAGCGCCGGGGGGGGGGCCAACGTCCTGACTTTC
TRBV28	many	TRBD2	TRBJ2-1	CASSAGGRTYNEQFF	TGTGCCAGCAGTGCGGGAGGGCGGACCTACAATGAGCAGTTCTTC
TRBV12-3/TRBV12-4	-	-	TRBJ2-7	CASSPDRMQYF	TGTGCCAGCAGTCCTGACAGGATGCAGTACTTC
TRBV7-3	-	-	TRBJ2-1	CASSRRGPNEQFF	TGTGCCAGCAGCCGCAGGGGCCCCAATGAGCAGTTCTTC
TRBV3-1	many	-	TRBJ2-3	CASSLSGTSTDTQYF	TGTGCCAGCAGCTTGTCCGGGACTAGCACAGATACGCAGTATTTT
TRBV5-1	many	-	TRBJ2-2	CASSFGDSNTGELFF	TGCGCCAGCAGCTTTGGCGACTCGAACACCGGGGAGCTGTTTTTT
TRBV29-1	few	-	TRBJ2-5	CSVEELGGRRGPKTQYF	TGCAGCGTTGAAGAACTGGGGGGACGGAGGGGCCCCAAGACCCAGTACTTC
TRBV29-1	few	-	TRBJ2-2	CSVERIEQTNTGELFF	TGCAGCGTTGAAAGAATAGAACAGACAAACACCGGGGAGCTGTTTTTT
TRBV5-5	-	TRBD2	TRBJ2-1	CASRTGLAAEQFF	TGTGCCAGCAGAACGGGACTAGCGGCTGAGCAGTTCTTC
TRBV28	-	TRBD1	TRBJ2-7	CASSLKGAIDEQYF	TGTGCCAGCAGTTTAAAGGGGGCGATCGACGAGCAGTACTTC
TRBV29-1	many	TRBD2	TRBJ2-3	CSVVPLLAGTDTQYF	TGCAGCGTTGTTCCCTTGCTAGCGGGGACAGATACGCAGTATTTT
TRBV20-1	once	TRBD2	TRBJ2-5	CSARQLGLAGVETQYF	TGCAGTGCTAGACAGTTGGGACTAGCGGGAGTAGAGACCCAGTACTTC
TRBV19	-	-	TRBJ2-1	CASKWGLQTNEQFF	TGTGCCAGTAAGTGGGGACTCCAAACCAATGAGCAGTTCTTC
TRBV2	many	-	TRBJ1-3	CASSGDRLLEGNTIYF	TGTGCCAGCAGTGGGGACCGCCTCTTGGAGGGAAACACCATATATTTT
TRBV14	-	-	TRBJ2-3	CASSYFGAGTDTQYF	TGTGCCAGCAGCTATTTTGGGGCTGGCACAGATACGCAGTATTTT
TRBV2	many	TRBD2	TRBJ2-3	CARLWQAGVTDTQYF	TGTGCCAGATTATGGCAAGCGGGAGTCACAGATACGCAGTATTTT